These 5 T cell receptor beta chains share one sample of origin, sequenced in a study of T-cell memory formation after mild COVID-19. TCRdb reprocessed the 5' RACE reads with MiXCR, giving one entry per CDR3 protein. The sample carries 450,000 to 650,000 distinct CDR3 sequences, roughly 22% recorded once. Sequencing was carried out using PBMCs or a T cell subset sorted from them (not recorded which). The receptors originated from an adult woman who had mild COVID-19 (a few samples of this study predate the infection). Cell type and time point are not known.

This clonotype has only a few counts. A junction boundary mismatches the germline segment, possibly from a read error. The J gene is TRBJ2-7, the V gene TRBV4-1; 12 bases line up with TRBD1. The CDR3 has 15 amino acids. The germline CDR1 and CDR2 sequences are MGHRA and YSYEKL. CDR3: CASSQDRDRGPRPVF. The CDR3 nucleotides read TGCGCCAGCAGCCAAGATCGGGACAGGGGGCCTAGACCGGTCTTC.

This chain links TRBV12-3 or TRBV12-4 with TRBJ2-1; D possibly corresponds to TRBD2 (6 bases). The CDR3 has 15 residues. Trimming left V 6 bases short and J 4 bases short, with 16 bases between. CDR3 amino acids: CASRPTRRNYNEQFF. CDR3 sequence (DNA): TGTGCCAGCAGGCCGACTAGGAGGAATTACAATGAGCAGTTCTTC.

The CDR3 DNA is TGCAGCGTTGGGCTCTTCGGGCGCTCGGACAATGAGCAGTTCTTC. Translating gives CSVGLFGRSDNEQFF. J is TRBJ2-1 and V is TRBV29-1; D remains ambiguous. The germline V and J ends were trimmed by 4 bases and 5 bases, with 18 bases remaining between them. Germline CDR1 SQVTM, CDR2 ANQGSEA. The CDR3 spans 15 residues.

This chain uses TRBV27 with TRBJ2-1, with no clear D. CDR3 length: 15 amino acids. Trimming stripped 7 bases from V and 0 bases from J, with 13 bases between. Germline V gene data show CDR1 as MNHEY and CDR2 as SMNVEV (reference sequence). The CDR3 DNA reads as TGTGCCAGCAATCCAAGTTTCGTCTCCTACAATGAGCAGTTCTTC. Encoded protein: CASNPSFVSYNEQFF.

This rearrangement joins TRBV4-3 to TRBJ1-2, with 9 bases fitting TRBD1. The CDR3 consists of 15 residues. J lost 2 bases, V lost 1 base, and 2 bases had no gene match. Germline lookup yields CDR1 LGHNA and CDR2 YSLEER. The CDR3 region has the DNA TGCGCCAGCAGCCAAGCGGGACAGGGAAACTATGGCTACACCTTC. This encodes CASSQAGQGNYGYTF.